This T cell receptor (beta chain) was observed in a study of blood T cells in healthy people across ages. The wider study: Every two T cells gave about one barcoded beta molecule via template switching.

Broader study findings: Getting older went along with TCR beta diversity per million T cells dropping roughly linearly.

Together with a sample-barcoded 5' primer, a J-beta primer mix was included in a second PCR lasting about 7 to 11 cycles. Unique molecular identifiers of 12 random nucleotides labeled each cDNA. TCRdb recomputed calls from the 5' RACE reads with MiXCR, one row per CDR3 protein. This sample has 1.5 million to 2 million distinct CDR3 sequences, with 28% found just once. Regarding this clonotype: Its antigen is undetermined. It is likely a read error, because the conserved phenylalanine at the end of the CDR3 is missing.

Donors were healthy Caucasian individuals from Russia aged about 6 to 95. The germline V gene encodes CDR1 SGHTA and CDR2 FQGNSA. The V and J ends lost 8 bases and 6 bases, in that order; junction bases with no gene match: 10. CDR3 length equals 14 residues. Specimen: blood. The clonotype was recovered from a woman aged 25-40 years in good health. The chain is built from TRBV7-2 and TRBJ2-4, with 7 bases fitting TRBD2. The chain's CDR3 is CASCSRGEGNIQYV. CDR3 DNA sequence: TGTGCCAGCTGTTCCCGTGGGGAGGGAAACATTCAGTACGTC.